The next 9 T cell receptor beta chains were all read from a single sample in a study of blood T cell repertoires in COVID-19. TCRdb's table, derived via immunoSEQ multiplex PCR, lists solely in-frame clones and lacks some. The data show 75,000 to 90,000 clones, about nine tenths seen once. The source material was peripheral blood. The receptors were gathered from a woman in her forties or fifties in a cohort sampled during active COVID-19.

The CDR3 DNA is TGTGCCACCAGCACGAAAGCGGGGGGTTACGAGCAGTACTTC. It encodes CATSTKAGGYEQYF. The chain uses TRBV15 and TRBJ2-7; 9 bases agree with TRBD2. Germline-derived CDR1 and CDR2 are LNHNV and YYDKDF (reference sequence). This CDR3 has 14 residues. V lost 4 bases and J lost 4; bases outside the gene matches: 5.

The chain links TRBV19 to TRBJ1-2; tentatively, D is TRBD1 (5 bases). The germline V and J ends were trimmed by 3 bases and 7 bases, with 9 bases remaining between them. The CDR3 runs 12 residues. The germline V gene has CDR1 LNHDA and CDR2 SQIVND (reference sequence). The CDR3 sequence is CASSIGGGGYTF. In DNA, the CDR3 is TGTGCCAGTAGTATCGGGGGAGGTGGCTACACCTTC. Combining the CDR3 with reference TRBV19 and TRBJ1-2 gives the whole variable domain DGGITQSPKYLFRKEGQNVTLSCEQNLNHDAMYWYRQDPGQGLRLIYYSQIVNDFQKGDIAEGYSVSREKKESFPLTVTSAQKNPTAFYLCASSIGGGGYTFGSGTRLTVV.

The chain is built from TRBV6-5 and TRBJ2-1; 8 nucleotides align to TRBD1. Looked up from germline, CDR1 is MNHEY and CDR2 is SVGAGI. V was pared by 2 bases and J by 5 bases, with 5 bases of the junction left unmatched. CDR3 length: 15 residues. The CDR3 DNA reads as TGTGCCAGCAGTTACAGCAGGGGGCCCAACAATGAGCAGTTCTTC. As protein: CASSYSRGPNNEQFF.

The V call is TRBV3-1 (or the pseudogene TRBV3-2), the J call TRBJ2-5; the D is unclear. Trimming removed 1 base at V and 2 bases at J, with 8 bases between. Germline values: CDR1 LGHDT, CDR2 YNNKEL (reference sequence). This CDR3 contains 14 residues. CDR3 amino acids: CASSQGASQETQYF. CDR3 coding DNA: TGTGCCAGCAGCCAAGGGGCCAGTCAAGAGACCCAGTACTTC.

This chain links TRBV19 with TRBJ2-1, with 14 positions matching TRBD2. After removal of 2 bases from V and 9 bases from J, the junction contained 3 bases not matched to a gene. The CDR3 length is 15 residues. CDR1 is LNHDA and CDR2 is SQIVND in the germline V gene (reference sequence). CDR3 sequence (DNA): TGTGCCAGTAGTATAAGGACTAGCGGGAGGATTGAGCAGTTCTTC. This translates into CASSIRTSGRIEQFF.

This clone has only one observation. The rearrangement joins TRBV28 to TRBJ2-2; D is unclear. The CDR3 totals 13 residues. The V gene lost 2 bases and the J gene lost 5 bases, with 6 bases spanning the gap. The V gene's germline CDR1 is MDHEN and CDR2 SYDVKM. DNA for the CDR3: TGTGCCAGCAGTTTAACTTCGACCGGGGAGCTGTTTTTT. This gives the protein CASSLTSTGELFF.

Here the CDR3 reads CASSPGAGGAYEQYF. The CDR3 DNA sequence: TGTGCCAGCTCACCAGGGGCGGGAGGTGCCTACGAGCAGTACTTC. V usage is TRBV18 and J usage is TRBJ2-7, with 8 bases that match TRBD2. The CDR3 consists of 15 residues. Germline assignment: CDR1 KGHSH and CDR2 LQKENI. V was pared by 2 bases and J by 2 bases, with 5 bases of the junction left unmatched.

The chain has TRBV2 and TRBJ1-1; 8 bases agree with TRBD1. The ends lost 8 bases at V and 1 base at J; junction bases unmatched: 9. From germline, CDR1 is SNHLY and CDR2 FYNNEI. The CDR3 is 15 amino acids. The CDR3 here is CASLKSGTGNTEAFF. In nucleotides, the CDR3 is TGTGCCAGCCTAAAATCCGGGACAGGGAACACTGAAGCTTTCTTT. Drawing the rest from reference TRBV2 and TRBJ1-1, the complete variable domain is EPEVTQTPSHQVTQMGQEVILRCVPISNHLYFYWYRQILGQKVEFLVSFYNNEISEKSEIFDDQFSVERPDGSNFTLKIRSTKLEDSAMYFCASLKSGTGNTEAFFGQGTRLTVV.

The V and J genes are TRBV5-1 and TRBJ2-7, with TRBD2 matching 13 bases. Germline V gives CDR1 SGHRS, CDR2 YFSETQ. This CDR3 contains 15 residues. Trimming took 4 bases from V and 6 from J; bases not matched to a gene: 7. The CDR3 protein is CASSRPTSGRLEQYF. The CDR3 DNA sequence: TGCGCCAGCAGCCGACCGACTAGCGGGAGGCTCGAGCAGTACTTC.